These T cell receptor beta chains were read from a single sample in a study of cytomegalovirus exposure and HLA in healthy donors. The table came from immunoSEQ multiplex PCR; TCRdb's copy has only in-frame clones and leaves some out. The table lists about 160,000 clones, 75% to 90% of them singletons. Sequenced input: PBMCs. The receptors stem from a woman between 18 and 29 years old in good health and CMV-seronegative. Each CDR3 is given with its conserved first and last residue. D genes are given only for firm matches. Clone size is not always given. Where it is, it says once, few, many or a class for expanded clones.

d_gene: .; v_gene: TRBV7-2; j_gene: TRBJ1-1; abundance: .; CDR3aa: CASSYDSQNTEAFF; CDR3nt: TGTGCCAGCAGCTACGACAGCCAGAACACTGAAGCTTTCTTT
d_gene: .; v_gene: TRBV11-2; j_gene: TRBJ1-1; abundance: .; CDR3aa: CASSFRLDTEAFF; CDR3nt: TGTGCCAGCAGCTTCAGGTTGGACACTGAAGCTTTCTTT
d_gene: .; v_gene: TRBV5-6; j_gene: TRBJ1-4; abundance: .; CDR3aa: CASSYGLTANEKLFF; CDR3nt: TGTGCCAGCAGCTATGGACTGACGGCTAATGAAAAACTGTTTTTT
d_gene: TRBD1; v_gene: TRBV14; j_gene: TRBJ1-3; abundance: .; CDR3aa: CASSQPGTGSGNTIYF; CDR3nt: TGTGCCAGCAGCCAACCCGGGACAGGGTCGGGAAACACCATATATTTT
d_gene: TRBD2; v_gene: TRBV2; j_gene: TRBJ2-1; abundance: few; CDR3aa: CASSEIPAGGSYNEQFF; CDR3nt: TGTGCCAGCAGTGAAATCCCTGCGGGGGGCTCCTACAATGAGCAGTTCTTC
d_gene: TRBD2; v_gene: TRBV9; j_gene: TRBJ2-1; abundance: .; CDR3aa: CASSVGIGLAGVNEQFF; CDR3nt: TGTGCCAGCAGCGTAGGTATAGGGCTAGCGGGAGTAAATGAGCAGTTCTTC
d_gene: TRBD2; v_gene: TRBV30; j_gene: TRBJ2-1; abundance: .; CDR3aa: CAWSPSGGSSYNEQFF; CDR3nt: TGTGCCTGGAGTCCGTCCGGCGGGAGCTCCTACAATGAGCAGTTCTTC
d_gene: .; v_gene: TRBV12-2; j_gene: TRBJ2-7; abundance: once; CDR3aa: CASRPDSLVPGEQYF; CDR3nt: TGTGCAAGTCGCCCCGACAGTCTCGTACCGGGCGAGCAGTACTTC
d_gene: TRBD1; v_gene: TRBV19; j_gene: TRBJ1-2; abundance: .; CDR3aa: CASSQQGGRGFYGYTF; CDR3nt: TGTGCCAGTAGTCAACAGGGGGGTAGGGGGTTCTATGGCTACACCTTC
d_gene: TRBD1; v_gene: TRBV7-6; j_gene: TRBJ1-2; abundance: .; CDR3aa: CASSLETGKGNYGYTF; CDR3nt: TGTGCCAGCAGCTTAGAGACAGGGAAGGGCAACTATGGCTACACCTTC
d_gene: .; v_gene: TRBV6-5; j_gene: TRBJ2-7; abundance: .; CDR3aa: CASSSSRSNYEQYF; CDR3nt: TGTGCCAGCAGTTCCTCCCGCAGTAACTACGAGCAGTACTTC
d_gene: .; v_gene: TRBV18; j_gene: TRBJ1-1; abundance: .; CDR3aa: CASSPTTGNAAGEAFF; CDR3nt: TGTGCCAGCTCACCGACAACAGGGAACGCGGCCGGTGAAGCTTTCTTT
d_gene: .; v_gene: TRBV28; j_gene: TRBJ2-3; abundance: once; CDR3aa: CASSFPRNYNPVAQYF; CDR3nt: TGTGCCAGCAGTTTCCCCCGGAACTATAACCCAGTGGCGCAGTATTTT
d_gene: TRBD1; v_gene: TRBV7-6; j_gene: TRBJ2-4; abundance: .; CDR3aa: CASSPSTGTKNIQYF; CDR3nt: TGTGCCAGCAGCCCCTCGACAGGGACCAAAAACATTCAGTACTTC
d_gene: TRBD2; v_gene: TRBV5-1; j_gene: TRBJ2-1; abundance: once; CDR3aa: CASSLGLAVHEQFF; CDR3nt: TGCGCCAGCAGCTTGGGACTAGCGGTACATGAGCAGTTCTTC
d_gene: .; v_gene: TRBV4-1; j_gene: TRBJ2-1; abundance: few; CDR3aa: CASSQPTRGNEQFF; CDR3nt: TGCGCCAGCAGCCAACCAACCAGGGGCAATGAGCAGTTCTTC
d_gene: .; v_gene: TRBV19; j_gene: TRBJ2-7; abundance: .; CDR3aa: CASSMIQGPYEQYF; CDR3nt: TGTGCCAGTAGTATGATCCAGGGGCCGTACGAGCAGTACTTC
d_gene: .; v_gene: TRBV7-9; j_gene: TRBJ1-1; abundance: once; CDR3aa: CASSFSGAGSGTEAFF; CDR3nt: TGTGCCAGCAGCTTTTCAGGGGCAGGGAGTGGAACTGAAGCTTTCTTT
d_gene: TRBD2; v_gene: TRBV29-1; j_gene: TRBJ2-7; abundance: .; CDR3aa: CSVITGTRSSYEQYF; CDR3nt: TGCAGCGTTATTACCGGGACTAGGAGCTCCTACGAGCAGTACTTC
d_gene: .; v_gene: TRBV6-1; j_gene: TRBJ1-1; abundance: .; CDR3aa: CASSDGNANTEAFF; CDR3nt: TGTGCCAGCAGTGACGGGAACGCGAACACTGAAGCTTTCTTT
d_gene: .; v_gene: TRBV4-1; j_gene: TRBJ1-1; abundance: .; CDR3aa: CASSPRVAESEAFF; CDR3nt: TGCGCCAGCAGCCCCAGAGTGGCGGAATCTGAAGCTTTCTTT
d_gene: .; v_gene: TRBV9; j_gene: TRBJ2-5; abundance: once; CDR3aa: CASSPTINRGGGETQYF; CDR3nt: TGTGCCAGCAGCCCCACCATCAATAGGGGAGGTGGGGAGACCCAGTACTTC
d_gene: TRBD1; v_gene: TRBV6-1; j_gene: TRBJ2-5; abundance: .; CDR3aa: CASRTGEETQYF; CDR3nt: TGTGCCAGCAGGACAGGGGAGGAGACCCAGTACTTC
d_gene: .; v_gene: TRBV19; j_gene: TRBJ2-2; abundance: .; CDR3aa: CASSPGRARGAGELFF; CDR3nt: TGTGCCAGTAGTCCCGGCCGTGCGCGGGGAGCCGGGGAGCTGTTTTTT
d_gene: .; v_gene: TRBV12-5; j_gene: TRBJ1-5; abundance: .; CDR3aa: CASGLVLQGLSNQPQHF; CDR3nt: TGTGCTAGTGGTTTGGTCCTACAGGGTCTAAGCAATCAGCCCCAGCATTTT
d_gene: .; v_gene: TRBV7-9; j_gene: TRBJ1-6; abundance: .; CDR3aa: CASSPPGTPASMSLHF; CDR3nt: TGTGCCAGCAGCCCCCCCGGGACACCGGCCAGTATGTCCCTCCACTTT
d_gene: TRBD1; v_gene: TRBV4-3; j_gene: TRBJ1-2; abundance: .; CDR3aa: CASSQDGPDIHGDRRDYGYTF; CDR3nt: TGCGCCAGCAGCCAAGATGGCCCCGATATCCACGGGGACAGGAGGGACTATGGCTACACCTTC
d_gene: TRBD1; v_gene: TRBV6-1; j_gene: TRBJ1-5; abundance: .; CDR3aa: CASSDLPGQGNNQPQHF; CDR3nt: TGTGCCAGCAGTGATCTTCCGGGACAGGGAAACAATCAGCCCCAGCATTTT
d_gene: TRBD2; v_gene: TRBV4-1; j_gene: TRBJ2-1; abundance: .; CDR3aa: CASSHEREFFEQFF; CDR3nt: TGCGCCAGCAGCCATGAGCGGGAGTTCTTTGAGCAGTTCTTC
d_gene: .; v_gene: TRBV30; j_gene: TRBJ1-5; abundance: .; CDR3aa: CAWSVDGGSQPQHF; CDR3nt: TGTGCCTGGAGTGTCGACGGGGGTAGTCAGCCCCAGCATTTT
d_gene: TRBD1; v_gene: TRBV7-2; j_gene: TRBJ1-4; abundance: once; CDR3aa: CASSLRGGRTNEKLFF; CDR3nt: TGTGCCAGCAGCTTAAGAGGGGGCAGAACTAATGAAAAACTGTTTTTT
d_gene: .; v_gene: TRBV9; j_gene: TRBJ2-3; abundance: .; CDR3aa: CASSGESSTDTQYF; CDR3nt: TGTGCCAGCAGCGGAGAAAGCAGCACAGATACGCAGTATTTT
d_gene: .; v_gene: TRBV11-1; j_gene: TRBJ1-2; abundance: .; CDR3aa: CASSLARGYYTF; CDR3nt: TGTGCCAGCAGCTTAGCGCGGGGCTACTACACCTTC
d_gene: TRBD1; v_gene: TRBV5-1; j_gene: TRBJ1-2; abundance: .; CDR3aa: CASSRQGEEYGYTF; CDR3nt: TGCGCCAGCAGCAGGCAGGGGGAAGAATATGGCTACACCTTC
d_gene: .; v_gene: TRBV7-2; j_gene: TRBJ2-7; abundance: .; CDR3aa: CASSFGEGVGYEQYF; CDR3nt: TGTGCCAGCAGCTTCGGAGAGGGGGTAGGATACGAGCAGTACTTC
d_gene: TRBD2; v_gene: TRBV13; j_gene: TRBJ2-3; abundance: .; CDR3aa: CASSAVSGSRTDTQYF; CDR3nt: TGTGCCAGCAGCGCAGTTAGCGGGAGCAGGACAGATACGCAGTATTTT
d_gene: .; v_gene: TRBV2; j_gene: TRBJ2-2; abundance: .; CDR3aa: CASRQGGSTGELFF; CDR3nt: TGTGCCAGCAGACAGGGAGGGTCCACCGGGGAGCTGTTTTTT
d_gene: TRBD1; v_gene: TRBV27; j_gene: TRBJ1-2; abundance: once; CDR3aa: CASSLTFQGAGANYGYTF; CDR3nt: TGTGCCAGCAGTTTAACCTTTCAGGGGGCAGGAGCTAACTATGGCTACACCTTC
d_gene: .; v_gene: TRBV19; j_gene: TRBJ1-2; abundance: .; CDR3aa: CASSSRHRDTYGYTF; CDR3nt: TGTGCCAGTAGTTCACGACACCGGGATACCTATGGCTACACCTTC
d_gene: .; v_gene: TRBV19; j_gene: TRBJ1-2; abundance: .; CDR3aa: CASSPGSTSYGYTF; CDR3nt: TGTGCCAGTAGTCCGGGGTCGACCTCCTATGGCTACACCTTC
d_gene: .; v_gene: TRBV2; j_gene: TRBJ1-4; abundance: .; CDR3aa: CASTQGAGNEKLFF; CDR3nt: TGTGCCAGCACACAGGGTGCAGGAAATGAAAAACTGTTTTTT
d_gene: TRBD1; v_gene: TRBV7-9; j_gene: TRBJ2-1; abundance: .; CDR3aa: CASSAGQGNDNEQFF; CDR3nt: TGTGCCAGCAGCGCTGGACAGGGGAACGACAATGAGCAGTTCTTC
d_gene: TRBD1; v_gene: TRBV10-2; j_gene: TRBJ1-1; abundance: .; CDR3aa: CASSYRGRRSEAFF; CDR3nt: TGCGCCAGCAGTTACAGGGGGCGCAGGTCTGAAGCTTTCTTT
d_gene: .; v_gene: TRBV13; j_gene: TRBJ1-5; abundance: .; CDR3aa: CASSLTGYGNQPQHF; CDR3nt: TGTGCCAGCAGCTTAACAGGGTATGGCAATCAGCCCCAGCATTTT
d_gene: .; v_gene: TRBV6-6; j_gene: TRBJ2-1; abundance: once; CDR3aa: CASSSHMGGVGFF; CDR3nt: TGTGCCAGCAGCTCCCACATGGGGGGAGTAGGGTTCTTC
d_gene: TRBD2; v_gene: TRBV4-3; j_gene: TRBJ2-1; abundance: .; CDR3aa: CASSPRVAGDTYNEQFF; CDR3nt: TGCGCCAGCAGCCCCCGGGTAGCGGGAGATACCTACAATGAGCAGTTCTTC
d_gene: .; v_gene: TRBV5-1; j_gene: TRBJ2-3; abundance: .; CDR3aa: CASSLRGWNTDTQYF; CDR3nt: TGCGCCAGCAGCTTGAGAGGCTGGAACACAGATACGCAGTATTTT
d_gene: TRBD1; v_gene: TRBV19; j_gene: TRBJ2-7; abundance: .; CDR3aa: CASRFGTGASYEQYF; CDR3nt: TGTGCCAGTAGATTCGGGACAGGGGCCTCCTACGAGCAGTACTTC
d_gene: .; v_gene: TRBV6-6; j_gene: TRBJ2-1; abundance: .; CDR3aa: CASSPVSPEEQFF; CDR3nt: TGTGCCAGCAGCCCCGTCTCGCCCGAGGAGCAGTTCTTC
d_gene: .; v_gene: TRBV6-5; j_gene: TRBJ1-1; abundance: .; CDR3aa: CATTSRRGANTEAFF; CDR3nt: TGTGCCACCACGTCTCGCCGTGGAGCGAACACTGAAGCTTTCTTT
d_gene: .; v_gene: TRBV7-2; j_gene: TRBJ2-7; abundance: .; CDR3aa: CASSLGIGSIYEQYF; CDR3nt: TGTGCCAGCAGCTTAGGTATCGGGAGCATCTACGAGCAGTACTTC
d_gene: .; v_gene: TRBV7-2; j_gene: TRBJ1-1; abundance: once; CDR3aa: CASSLPWQNTEAFF; CDR3nt: TGTGCCAGCAGCTTACCTTGGCAGAACACTGAAGCTTTCTTT
d_gene: TRBD1; v_gene: TRBV19; j_gene: TRBJ1-4; abundance: .; CDR3aa: CASSYRGASLDIEKLFF; CDR3nt: TGTGCCAGTAGTTACAGGGGCGCCTCTTTGGATATCGAAAAACTGTTTTTT
d_gene: .; v_gene: TRBV19; j_gene: TRBJ2-5; abundance: .; CDR3aa: CASTRRAGDKGGTQYF; CDR3nt: TGTGCCAGTACTAGAAGGGCGGGAGATAAAGGGGGGACCCAGTACTTC
d_gene: .; v_gene: TRBV19; j_gene: TRBJ2-7; abundance: .; CDR3aa: CASNHDSKGHEQYF; CDR3nt: TGTGCCAGTAACCACGACAGTAAAGGGCACGAGCAGTACTTC
d_gene: .; v_gene: TRBV7-6; j_gene: TRBJ2-7; abundance: many; CDR3aa: CASSLEPTYEQYF; CDR3nt: TGTGCCAGCAGCTTAGAGCCAACCTACGAGCAGTACTTC